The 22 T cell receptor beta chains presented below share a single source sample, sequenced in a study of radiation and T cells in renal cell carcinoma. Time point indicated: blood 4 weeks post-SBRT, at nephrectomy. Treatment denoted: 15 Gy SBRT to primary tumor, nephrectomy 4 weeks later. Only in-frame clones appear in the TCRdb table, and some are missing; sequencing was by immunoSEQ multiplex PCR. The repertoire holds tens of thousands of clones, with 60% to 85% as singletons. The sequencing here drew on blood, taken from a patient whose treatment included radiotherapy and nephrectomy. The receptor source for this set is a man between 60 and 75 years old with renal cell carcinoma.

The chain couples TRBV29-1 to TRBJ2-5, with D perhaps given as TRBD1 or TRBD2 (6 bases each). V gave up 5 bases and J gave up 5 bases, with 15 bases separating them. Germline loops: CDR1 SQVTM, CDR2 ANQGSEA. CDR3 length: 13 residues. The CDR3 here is CSVTRGEGETQYF. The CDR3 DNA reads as TGCAGCGTTACTAGGGGGGAAGGGGAGACCCAGTACTTC.

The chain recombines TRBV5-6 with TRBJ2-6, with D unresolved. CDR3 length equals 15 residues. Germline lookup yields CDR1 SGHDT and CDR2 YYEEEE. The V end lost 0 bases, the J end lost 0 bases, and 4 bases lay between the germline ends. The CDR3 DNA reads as TGTGCCAGCAGCTTGGCCACCTCTGGGGCCAACGTCCTGACTTTC. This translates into CASSLATSGANVLTF.

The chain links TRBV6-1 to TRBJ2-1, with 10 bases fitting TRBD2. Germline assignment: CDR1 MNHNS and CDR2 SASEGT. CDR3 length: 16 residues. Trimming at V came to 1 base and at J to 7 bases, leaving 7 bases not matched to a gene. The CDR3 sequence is CASSEVLAGIGNEQFF. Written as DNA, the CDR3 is TGTGCCAGCAGTGAAGTACTAGCGGGGATTGGGAATGAGCAGTTCTTC.

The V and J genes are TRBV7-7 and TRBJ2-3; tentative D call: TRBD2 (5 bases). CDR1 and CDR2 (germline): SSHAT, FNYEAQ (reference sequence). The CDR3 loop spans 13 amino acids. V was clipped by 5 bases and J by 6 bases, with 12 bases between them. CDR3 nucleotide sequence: TGTGCCAGCAGCACAGCAGGCGGGGATACGCAGTATTTT. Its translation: CASSTAGGDTQYF.

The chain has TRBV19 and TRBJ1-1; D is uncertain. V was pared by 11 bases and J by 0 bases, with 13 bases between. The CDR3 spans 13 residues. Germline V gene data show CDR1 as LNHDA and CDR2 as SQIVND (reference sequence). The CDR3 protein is CACSVQMNTEAFF. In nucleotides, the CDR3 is TGTGCCTGTTCGGTACAGATGAACACTGAAGCTTTCTTT.

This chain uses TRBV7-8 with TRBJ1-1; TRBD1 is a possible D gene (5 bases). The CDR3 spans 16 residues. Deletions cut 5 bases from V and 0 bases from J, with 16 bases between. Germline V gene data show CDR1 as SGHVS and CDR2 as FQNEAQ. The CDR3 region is CASSRAAGRMNTEAFF. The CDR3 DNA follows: TGTGCCAGCAGCAGAGCCGCGGGACGGATGAACACTGAAGCTTTCTTT. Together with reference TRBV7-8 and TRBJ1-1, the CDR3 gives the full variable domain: GAGVSQSPRYKVAKRGQDVALRCDPISGHVSLFWYQQALGQGPEFLTYFQNEAQLDKSGLPSDRFFAERPEGSVSTLKIQRTQQEDSAVYLCASSRAAGRMNTEAFFGQGTRLTVV.

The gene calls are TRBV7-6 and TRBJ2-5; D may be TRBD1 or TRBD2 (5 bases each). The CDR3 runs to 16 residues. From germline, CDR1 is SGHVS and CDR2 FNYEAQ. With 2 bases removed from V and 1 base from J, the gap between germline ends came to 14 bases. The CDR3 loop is CASSLYWGRSQETQYF. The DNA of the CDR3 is TGTGCCAGCAGCTTATATTGGGGACGGTCCCAAGAGACCCAGTACTTC.

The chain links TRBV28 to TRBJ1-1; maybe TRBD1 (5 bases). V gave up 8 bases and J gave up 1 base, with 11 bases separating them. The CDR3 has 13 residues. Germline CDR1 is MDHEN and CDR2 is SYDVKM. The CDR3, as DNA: TGTGCCAGCCTCTTCCAGGGGAACACTGAAGCTTTCTTT. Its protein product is CASLFQGNTEAFF.

In DNA form, the CDR3 reads TGTGCCAGTAGTAACCCGACGGCCTCTGGGGCCAACGTCCTGACTTTC. It translates to CASSNPTASGANVLTF. The chain combines TRBV19 with TRBJ2-6; D is ambiguous. The CDR3 covers 16 residues. Per the germline V gene, CDR1 is LNHDA and CDR2 is SQIVND (reference sequence). The V gene lost 4 bases and the J gene lost 0 bases, with 10 bases spanning the gap. The full variable domain, its missing parts supplied by reference TRBV19 and TRBJ2-6, is DGGITQSPKYLFRKEGQNVTLSCEQNLNHDAMYWYRQDPGQGLRLIYYSQIVNDFQKGDIAEGYSVSREKKESFPLTVTSAQKNPTAFYLCASSNPTASGANVLTFGAGSRLTVL.

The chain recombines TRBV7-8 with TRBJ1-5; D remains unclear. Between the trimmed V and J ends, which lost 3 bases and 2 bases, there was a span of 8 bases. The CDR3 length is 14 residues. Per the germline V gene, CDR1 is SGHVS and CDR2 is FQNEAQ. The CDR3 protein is CASSLTGGNQPQHF. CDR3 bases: TGTGCCAGCAGCTTGACCGGGGGCAATCAGCCCCAGCATTTT.

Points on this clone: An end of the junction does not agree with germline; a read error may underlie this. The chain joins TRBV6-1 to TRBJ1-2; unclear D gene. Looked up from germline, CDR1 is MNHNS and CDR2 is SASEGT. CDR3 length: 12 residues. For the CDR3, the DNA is TGTGCCAGCAGTGCCCCCGCACCCCCCCGGAGCTTC. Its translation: CASSAPAPPRSF.

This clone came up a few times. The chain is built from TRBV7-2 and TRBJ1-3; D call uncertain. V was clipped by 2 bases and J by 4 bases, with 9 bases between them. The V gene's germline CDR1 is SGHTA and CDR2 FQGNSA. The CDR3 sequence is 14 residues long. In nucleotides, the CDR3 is TGTGCCAGCAGCTTAAAGGCGGGGGGAAACACCATATATTTT. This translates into CASSLKAGGNTIYF.

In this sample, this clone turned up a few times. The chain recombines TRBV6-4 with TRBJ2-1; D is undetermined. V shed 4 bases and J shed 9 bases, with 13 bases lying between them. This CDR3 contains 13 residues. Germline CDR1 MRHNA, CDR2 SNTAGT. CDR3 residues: CASSASEFTEQFF. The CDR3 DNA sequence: TGTGCCAGCAGTGCCTCGGAATTTACTGAGCAGTTCTTC.

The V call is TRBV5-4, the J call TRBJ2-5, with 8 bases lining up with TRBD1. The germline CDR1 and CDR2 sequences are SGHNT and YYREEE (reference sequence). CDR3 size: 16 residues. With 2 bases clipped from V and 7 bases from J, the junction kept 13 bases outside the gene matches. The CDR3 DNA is TGTGCCAGCAGCTTCCCTACCCCAGGGGGCGCTGGGACCCAGTACTTC. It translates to CASSFPTPGGAGTQYF.

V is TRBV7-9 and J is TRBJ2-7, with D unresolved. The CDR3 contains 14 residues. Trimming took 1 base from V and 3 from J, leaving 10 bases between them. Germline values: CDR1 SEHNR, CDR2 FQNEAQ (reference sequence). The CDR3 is CASSLVQKDYEQYF. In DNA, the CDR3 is TGTGCCAGCAGCTTAGTTCAGAAGGACTACGAGCAGTACTTC.

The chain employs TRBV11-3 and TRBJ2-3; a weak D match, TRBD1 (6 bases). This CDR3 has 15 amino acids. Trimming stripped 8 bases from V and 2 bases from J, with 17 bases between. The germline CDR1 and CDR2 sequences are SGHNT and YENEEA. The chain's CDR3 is CASGGGRAITDTQYF. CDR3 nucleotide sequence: TGTGCCAGCGGGGGCGGGCGGGCTATCACAGATACGCAGTATTTT.

As DNA, the CDR3 is TGTGCCACCAGCAGAGATCCAGCGGGGATCTACGAGCAGTACTTC. This gives the protein CATSRDPAGIYEQYF. The gene calls are TRBV15 and TRBJ2-7; TRBD2 agrees at 7 bases. Germline V gene lookup returns CDR1 LNHNV and CDR2 YYDKDF (reference sequence). CDR3 length: 15 amino acids. The V gene end was trimmed by 0 bases and the J gene end by 3 bases; junction bases not matched to a gene: 5. The full variable domain, in which reference TRBV15 and TRBJ2-7 provide the parts outside the CDR3, is DAMVIQNPRYQVTQFGKPVTLSCSQTLNHNVMYWYQQKSSQAPKLLFHYYDKDFNNEADTPDNFQSRRPNTSFCFLDIRSPGLGDTAMYLCATSRDPAGIYEQYFGPGTRLTVT.

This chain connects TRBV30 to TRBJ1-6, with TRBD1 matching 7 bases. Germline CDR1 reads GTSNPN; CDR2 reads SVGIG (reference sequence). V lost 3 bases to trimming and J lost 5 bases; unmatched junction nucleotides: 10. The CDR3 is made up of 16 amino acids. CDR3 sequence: CAWSRTGVVDNSPLHF. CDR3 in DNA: TGTGCCTGGAGCCGGACAGGAGTAGTTGATAATTCACCCCTCCACTTT.

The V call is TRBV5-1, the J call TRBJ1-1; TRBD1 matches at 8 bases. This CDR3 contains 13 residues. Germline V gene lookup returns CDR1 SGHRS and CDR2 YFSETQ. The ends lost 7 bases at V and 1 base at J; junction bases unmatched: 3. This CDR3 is CASSGQGNTEAFF. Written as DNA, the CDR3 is TGCGCCAGCTCAGGACAGGGGAACACTGAAGCTTTCTTT.

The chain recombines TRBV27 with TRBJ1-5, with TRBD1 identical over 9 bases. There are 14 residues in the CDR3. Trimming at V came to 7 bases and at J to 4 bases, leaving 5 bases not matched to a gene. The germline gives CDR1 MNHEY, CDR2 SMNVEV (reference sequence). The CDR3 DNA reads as TGTGCCAGCACCAAACAGGGGGCGAATCAGCCCCAGCATTTT. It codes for CASTKQGANQPQHF.

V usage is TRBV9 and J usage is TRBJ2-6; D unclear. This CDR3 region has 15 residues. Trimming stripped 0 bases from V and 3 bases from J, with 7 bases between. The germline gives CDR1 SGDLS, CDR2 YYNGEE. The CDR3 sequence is CASSVVPGGANVLTF. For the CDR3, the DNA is TGTGCCAGCAGCGTAGTGCCTGGTGGGGCCAACGTCCTGACTTTC.

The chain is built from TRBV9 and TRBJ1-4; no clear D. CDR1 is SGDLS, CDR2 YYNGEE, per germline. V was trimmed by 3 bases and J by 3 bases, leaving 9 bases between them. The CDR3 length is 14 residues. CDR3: CASSGQAPNEKLFF. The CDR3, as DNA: TGTGCCAGCAGCGGTCAGGCTCCTAATGAAAAACTGTTTTTT. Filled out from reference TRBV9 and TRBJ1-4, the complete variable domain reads DSGVTQTPKHLITATGQRVTLRCSPRSGDLSVYWYQQSLDQGLQFLIQYYNGEERAKGNILERFSAQQFPDLHSELNLSSLELGDSALYFCASSGQAPNEKLFFGSGTQLSVL.